The TCR beta chain described here comes from a study of T cells in localized non-small cell lung cancer. Study-wide points: Exceeding tumor, uninvolved adjacent lung had the highest T cell clonality. There were a median 57 of the top 100 tumor clones appearing in adjacent lung. Longer overall survival was seen with higher T cell density measured in blood.

As for this clone: Antigen: not known.

CDR3 length: 14 amino acids. Trimming took 1 base from V and 7 from J, leaving 12 bases between them. Germline V gene lookup returns CDR1 SGHRS and CDR2 YFSETQ. TCRdb's copy holds only in-frame clones and misses some; the assay was immunoSEQ multiplex PCR. Here the sample spans tens of thousands of clones, approximately 88% being singletons. V gene TRBV5-1 combines with J gene TRBJ2-1; maybe TRBD2 (5 bases). This clonotype was sampled from a man aged 35-69 years with stage I squamous cell lung carcinoma. This specimen was peripheral blood, taken before any cancer treatment. The CDR3 DNA reads as TGCGCCAGCAGCTTGTTTCAGCCGGGGAATGAGCAGTTCTTC. Its protein is CASSLFQPGNEQFF.